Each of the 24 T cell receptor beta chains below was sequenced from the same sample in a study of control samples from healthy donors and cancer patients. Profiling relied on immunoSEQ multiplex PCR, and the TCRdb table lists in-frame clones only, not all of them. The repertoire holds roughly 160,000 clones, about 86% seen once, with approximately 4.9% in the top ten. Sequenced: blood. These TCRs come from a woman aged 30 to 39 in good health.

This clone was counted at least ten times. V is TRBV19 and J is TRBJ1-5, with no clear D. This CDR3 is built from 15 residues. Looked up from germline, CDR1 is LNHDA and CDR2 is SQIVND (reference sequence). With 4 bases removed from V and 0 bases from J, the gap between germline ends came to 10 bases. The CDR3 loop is CASSTQDLSNQPQHF. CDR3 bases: TGTGCCAGTAGTACGCAGGACCTTAGCAATCAGCCCCAGCATTTT.

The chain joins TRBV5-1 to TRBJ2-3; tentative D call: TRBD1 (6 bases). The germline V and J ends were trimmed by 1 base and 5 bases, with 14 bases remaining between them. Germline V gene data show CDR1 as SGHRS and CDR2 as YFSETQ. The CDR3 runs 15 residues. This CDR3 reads CASSLRRGREDTQYF. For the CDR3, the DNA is TGCGCCAGCAGCTTGCGCAGGGGAAGGGAAGATACGCAGTATTTT.

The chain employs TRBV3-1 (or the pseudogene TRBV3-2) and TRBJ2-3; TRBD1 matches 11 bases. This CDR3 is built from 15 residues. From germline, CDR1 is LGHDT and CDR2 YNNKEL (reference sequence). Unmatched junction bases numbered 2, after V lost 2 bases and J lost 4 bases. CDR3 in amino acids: CASSQPGQGADTQYF. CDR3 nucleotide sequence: TGTGCCAGCAGCCAACCGGGACAGGGGGCAGATACGCAGTATTTT.

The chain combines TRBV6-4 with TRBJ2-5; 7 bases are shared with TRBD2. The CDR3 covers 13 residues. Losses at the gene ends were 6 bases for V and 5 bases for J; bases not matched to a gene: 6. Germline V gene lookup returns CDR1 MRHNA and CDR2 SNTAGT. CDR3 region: CASSRVGGETQYF. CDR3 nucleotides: TGTGCCAGCAGCCGGGTCGGGGGGGAGACCCAGTACTTC.

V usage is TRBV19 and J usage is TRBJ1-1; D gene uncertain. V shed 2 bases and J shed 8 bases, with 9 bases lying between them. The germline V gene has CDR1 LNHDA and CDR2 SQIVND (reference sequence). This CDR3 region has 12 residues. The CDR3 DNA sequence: TGTGCCAGTAGTATAAAGGGCTCCGAAGCTTTCTTT. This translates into CASSIKGSEAFF. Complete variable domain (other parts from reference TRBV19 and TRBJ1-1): DGGITQSPKYLFRKEGQNVTLSCEQNLNHDAMYWYRQDPGQGLRLIYYSQIVNDFQKGDIAEGYSVSREKKESFPLTVTSAQKNPTAFYLCASSIKGSEAFFGQGTRLTVV.

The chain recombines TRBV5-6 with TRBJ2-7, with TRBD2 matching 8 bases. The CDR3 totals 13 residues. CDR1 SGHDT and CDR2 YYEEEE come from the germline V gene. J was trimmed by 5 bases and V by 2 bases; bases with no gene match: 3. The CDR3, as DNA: TGTGCCAGCAGCTTCGGGGGGGCCGACGAGCAGTACGTC. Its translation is CASSFGGADEQYV.

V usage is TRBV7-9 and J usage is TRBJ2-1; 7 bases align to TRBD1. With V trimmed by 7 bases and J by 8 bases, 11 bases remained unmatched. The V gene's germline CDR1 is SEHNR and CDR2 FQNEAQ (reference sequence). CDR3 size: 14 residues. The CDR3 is CASTRPTGVHEQFF. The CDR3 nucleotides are TGTGCCAGCACGCGACCTACAGGGGTGCATGAGCAGTTCTTC.

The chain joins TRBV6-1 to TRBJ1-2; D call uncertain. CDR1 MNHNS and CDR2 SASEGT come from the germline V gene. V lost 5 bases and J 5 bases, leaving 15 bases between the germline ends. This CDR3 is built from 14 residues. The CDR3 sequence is CASSRPGEFYGYTF. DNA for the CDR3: TGTGCCAGCAGTCGCCCTGGGGAGTTTTATGGCTACACCTTC.

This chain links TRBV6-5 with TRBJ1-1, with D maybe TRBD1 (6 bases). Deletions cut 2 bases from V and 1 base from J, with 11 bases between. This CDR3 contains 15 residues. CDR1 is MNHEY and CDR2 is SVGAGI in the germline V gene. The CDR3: CASSYRGAGNTEAFF. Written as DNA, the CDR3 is TGTGCCAGCAGTTACCGGGGGGCCGGGAACACTGAAGCTTTCTTT.

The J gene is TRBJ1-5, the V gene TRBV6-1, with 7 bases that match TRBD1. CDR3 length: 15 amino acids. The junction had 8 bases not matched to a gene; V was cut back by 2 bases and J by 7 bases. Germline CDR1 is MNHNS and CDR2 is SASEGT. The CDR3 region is CASSEMTGREQPQHF. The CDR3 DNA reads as TGTGCCAGCAGTGAAATGACAGGGAGGGAGCAGCCCCAGCATTTT.

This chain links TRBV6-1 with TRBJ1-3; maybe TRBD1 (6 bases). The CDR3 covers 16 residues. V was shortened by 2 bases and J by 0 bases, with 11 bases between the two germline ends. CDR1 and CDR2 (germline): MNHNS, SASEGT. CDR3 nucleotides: TGTGCCAGCAGTGAATATCAGGGGCTCTCTGGAAACACCATATATTTT. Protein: CASSEYQGLSGNTIYF.

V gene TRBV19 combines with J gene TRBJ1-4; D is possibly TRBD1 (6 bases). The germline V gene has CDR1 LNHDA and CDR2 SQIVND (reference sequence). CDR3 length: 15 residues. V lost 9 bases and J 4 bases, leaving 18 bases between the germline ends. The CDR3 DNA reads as TGTGCCAGCCATAAAGGGGGACTGGGTAATGAAAAACTGTTTTTT. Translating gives CASHKGGLGNEKLFF.

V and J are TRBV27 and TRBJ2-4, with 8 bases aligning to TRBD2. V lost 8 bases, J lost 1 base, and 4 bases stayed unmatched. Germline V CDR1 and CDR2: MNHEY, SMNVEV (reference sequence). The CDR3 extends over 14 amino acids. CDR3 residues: CASRSGGAKNIQYF. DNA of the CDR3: TGTGCCAGCCGAAGCGGGGGTGCCAAAAACATTCAGTACTTC.

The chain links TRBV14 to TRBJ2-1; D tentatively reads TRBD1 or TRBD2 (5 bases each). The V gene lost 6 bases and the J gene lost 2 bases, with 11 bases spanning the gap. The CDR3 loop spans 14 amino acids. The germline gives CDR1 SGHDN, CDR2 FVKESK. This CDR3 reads CASSLPGPYNEQFF. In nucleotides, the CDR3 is TGTGCCAGCAGTCTCCCGGGGCCCTACAATGAGCAGTTCTTC.

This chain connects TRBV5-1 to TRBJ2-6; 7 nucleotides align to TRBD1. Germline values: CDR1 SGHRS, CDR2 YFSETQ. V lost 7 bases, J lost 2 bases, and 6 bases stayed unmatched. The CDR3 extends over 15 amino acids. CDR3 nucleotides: TGCGCCAGCCACCAAGGGGGCGCTGGGGCCAACGTCCTGACTTTC. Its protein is CASHQGGAGANVLTF.

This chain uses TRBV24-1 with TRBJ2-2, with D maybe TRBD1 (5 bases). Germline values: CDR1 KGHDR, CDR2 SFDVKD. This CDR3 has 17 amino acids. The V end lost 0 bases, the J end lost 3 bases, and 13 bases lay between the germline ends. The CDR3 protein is CATSDLQGGAYTGELFF. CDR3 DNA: TGTGCCACCAGTGATTTGCAGGGTGGCGCCTACACCGGGGAGCTGTTTTTT.

The DNA for the CDR3 is TGTGCCAGCAGCTTAGGACGGCTGAACACTGAAGCTTTCTTT. Protein sequence: CASSLGRLNTEAFF. The gene calls are TRBV5-5 and TRBJ1-1; D is unclear. This CDR3 region has 14 residues. Trimming cost V 2 bases and J 0 bases, with 8 bases left between them. Germline loops: CDR1 SGHKS, CDR2 YYEKEE (reference sequence).

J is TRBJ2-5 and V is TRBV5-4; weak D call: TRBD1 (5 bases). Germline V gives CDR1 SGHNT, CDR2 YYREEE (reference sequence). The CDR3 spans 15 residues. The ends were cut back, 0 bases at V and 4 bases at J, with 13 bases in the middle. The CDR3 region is CASSLVPREGETQYF. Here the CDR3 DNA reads TGTGCCAGCAGCTTGGTACCCAGGGAAGGAGAGACCCAGTACTTC.

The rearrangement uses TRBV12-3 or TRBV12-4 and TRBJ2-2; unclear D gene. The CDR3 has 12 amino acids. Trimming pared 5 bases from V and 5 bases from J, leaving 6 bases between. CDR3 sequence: CASSPDTGELFF. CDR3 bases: TGTGCCAGCAGTCCTGATACCGGGGAGCTGTTTTTT.

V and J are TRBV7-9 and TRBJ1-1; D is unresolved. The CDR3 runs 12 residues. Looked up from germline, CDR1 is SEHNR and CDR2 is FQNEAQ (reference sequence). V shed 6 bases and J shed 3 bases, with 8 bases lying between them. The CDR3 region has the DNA TGTGCCAGCAGTCTCAGATACACTGAAGCTTTCTTT. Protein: CASSLRYTEAFF.

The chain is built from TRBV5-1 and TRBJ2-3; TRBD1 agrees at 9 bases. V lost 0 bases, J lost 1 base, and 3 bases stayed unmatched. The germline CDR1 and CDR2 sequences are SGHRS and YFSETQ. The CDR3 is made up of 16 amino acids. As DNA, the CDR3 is TGCGCCAGCAGCTTGGACAGGACAGGGGGCACAGATACGCAGTATTTT. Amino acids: CASSLDRTGGTDTQYF.

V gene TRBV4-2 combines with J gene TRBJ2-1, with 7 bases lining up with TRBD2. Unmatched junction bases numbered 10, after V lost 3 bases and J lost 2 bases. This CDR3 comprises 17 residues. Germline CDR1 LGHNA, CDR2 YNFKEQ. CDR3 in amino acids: CASSHWAGTTTYNEQFF. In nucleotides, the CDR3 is TGTGCCAGCAGCCATTGGGCCGGGACTACGACCTACAATGAGCAGTTCTTC.

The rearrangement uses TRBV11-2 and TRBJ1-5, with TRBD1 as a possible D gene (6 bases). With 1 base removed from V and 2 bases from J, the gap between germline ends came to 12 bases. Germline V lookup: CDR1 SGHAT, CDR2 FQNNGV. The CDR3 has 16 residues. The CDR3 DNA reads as TGTGCCAGCAGCTTAGGGGGGGCACGGGGCAATCAGCCCCAGCATTTT. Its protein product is CASSLGGARGNQPQHF.

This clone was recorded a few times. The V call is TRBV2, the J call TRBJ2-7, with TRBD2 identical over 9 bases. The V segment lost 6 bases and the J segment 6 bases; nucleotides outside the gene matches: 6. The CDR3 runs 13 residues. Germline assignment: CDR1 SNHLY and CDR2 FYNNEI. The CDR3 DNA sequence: TGTGCCAGCAGGGTCGGACTAGCGTTCGAGCAGTACTTC. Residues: CASRVGLAFEQYF.